This TCR beta chain was captured in a study of blood T cells in healthy people across ages. Findings of the study overall: Expanded clonotype changes were possibly confounded by unknown donor CMV status.

Concerning this clonotype: Its antigen is as yet unknown.

From germline, CDR1 is DFQATT and CDR2 SNEGSKA (reference sequence). The CDR3 consists of 12 residues. In terms of origin and age, donors were healthy Caucasian individuals from Russia aged about 6 to 90. With a J-beta primer mix and a sample-barcoded 5' primer, a second PCR ran roughly 6 to 12 cycles. TCRdb independently ran MiXCR on the 5' RACE reads; one entry per CDR3 protein. The table shows about 680,000 distinct CDR3 sequences, with more than 40% occurring only once. This TCR came from an older woman in good health. V usage is TRBV20-1 and J usage is TRBJ2-5; the D gene is possibly TRBD1 (5 bases). Gene TRBJ2-7 matches the end of the DNA better, so the J call may be wrong. Sequencing was done on a sample of blood. The CDR3 protein is CSAHGRVYEQYF. The CDR3 bases are TGCAGTGCCCACGGCAGGGTCTACGAGCAGTACTTC.